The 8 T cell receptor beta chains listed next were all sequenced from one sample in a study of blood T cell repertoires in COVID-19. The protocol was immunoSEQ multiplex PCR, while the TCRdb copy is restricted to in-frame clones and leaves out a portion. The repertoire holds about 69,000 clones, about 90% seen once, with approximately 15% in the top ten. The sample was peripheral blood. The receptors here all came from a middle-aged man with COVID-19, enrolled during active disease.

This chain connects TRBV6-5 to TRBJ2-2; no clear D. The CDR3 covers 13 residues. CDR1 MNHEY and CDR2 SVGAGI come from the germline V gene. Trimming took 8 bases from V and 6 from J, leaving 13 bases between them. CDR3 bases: TGTGCCAGCGCCGGTCAGGTAGCCGGGGAGCTGTTTTTT. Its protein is CASAGQVAGELFF.

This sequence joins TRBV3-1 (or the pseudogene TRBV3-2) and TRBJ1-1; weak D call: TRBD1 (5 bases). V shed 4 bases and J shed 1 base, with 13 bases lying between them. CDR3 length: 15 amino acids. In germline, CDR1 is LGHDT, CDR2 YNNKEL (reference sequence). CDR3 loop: CASSPTTGGNTEAFF. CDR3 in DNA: TGTGCCAGCAGCCCTACAACCGGGGGGAACACTGAAGCTTTCTTT.

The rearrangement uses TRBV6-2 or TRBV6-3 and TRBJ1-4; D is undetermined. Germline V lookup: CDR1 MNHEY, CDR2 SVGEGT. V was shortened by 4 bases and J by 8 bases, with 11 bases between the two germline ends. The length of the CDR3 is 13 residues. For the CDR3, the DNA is TGTGCCAGCAGTTCGGACTTATCCGAAAAACTGTTTTTT. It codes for CASSSDLSEKLFF.

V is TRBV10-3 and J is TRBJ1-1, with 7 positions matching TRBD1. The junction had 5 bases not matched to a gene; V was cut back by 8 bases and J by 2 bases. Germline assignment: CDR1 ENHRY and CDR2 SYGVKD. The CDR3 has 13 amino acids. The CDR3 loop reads CAISRDSNTEAFF. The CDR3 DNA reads TGTGCCATCTCCCGGGACAGCAACACTGAAGCTTTCTTT.

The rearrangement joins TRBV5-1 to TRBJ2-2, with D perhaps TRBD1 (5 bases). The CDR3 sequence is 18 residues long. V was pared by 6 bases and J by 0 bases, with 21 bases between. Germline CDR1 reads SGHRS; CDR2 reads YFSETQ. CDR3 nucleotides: TGCGCCAGCAACCCCACGGCCCGGACAACTTCGAACACCGGGGAGCTGTTTTTT. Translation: CASNPTARTTSNTGELFF.

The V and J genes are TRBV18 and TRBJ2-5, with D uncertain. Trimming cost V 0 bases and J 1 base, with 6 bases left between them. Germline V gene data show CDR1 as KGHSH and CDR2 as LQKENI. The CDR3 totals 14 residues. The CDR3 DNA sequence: TGTGCCAGCTCACCACCGAACAGCCAAGAGACCCAGTACTTC. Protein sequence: CASSPPNSQETQYF.

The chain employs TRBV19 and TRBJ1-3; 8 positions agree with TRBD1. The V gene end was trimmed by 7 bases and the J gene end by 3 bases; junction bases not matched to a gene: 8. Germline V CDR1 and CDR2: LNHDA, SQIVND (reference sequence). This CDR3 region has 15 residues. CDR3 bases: TGTGCCAGTACCGACAGGGGAGGTGGTGGAAACACCATATATTTT. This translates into CASTDRGGGGNTIYF.

CDR3 sequence: CASSPRDSEGSPLHF. CDR3 in DNA: TGTGCCAGTAGTCCCAGGGACAGCGAGGGATCACCCCTCCACTTT. The genes are TRBV19 and TRBJ1-6; 7 bases agree with TRBD1. The V gene end was trimmed by 5 bases and the J gene end by 10 bases; junction bases not matched to a gene: 11. The CDR3 contains 15 residues. The germline V gene encodes CDR1 LNHDA and CDR2 SQIVND (reference sequence).